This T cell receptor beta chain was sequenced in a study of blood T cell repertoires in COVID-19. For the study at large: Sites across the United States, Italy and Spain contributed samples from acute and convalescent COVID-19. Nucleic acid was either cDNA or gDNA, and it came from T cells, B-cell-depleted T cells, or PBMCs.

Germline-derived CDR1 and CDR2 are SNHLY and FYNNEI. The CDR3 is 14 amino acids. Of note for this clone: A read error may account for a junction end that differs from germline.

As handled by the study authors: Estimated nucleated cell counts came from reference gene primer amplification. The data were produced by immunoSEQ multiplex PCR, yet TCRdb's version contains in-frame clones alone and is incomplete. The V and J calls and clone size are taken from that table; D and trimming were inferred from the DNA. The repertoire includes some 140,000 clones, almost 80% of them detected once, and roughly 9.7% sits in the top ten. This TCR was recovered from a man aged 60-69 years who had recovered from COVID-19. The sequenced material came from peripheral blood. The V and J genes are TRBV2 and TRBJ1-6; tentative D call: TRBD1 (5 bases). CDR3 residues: CASTERGNNSPLHF. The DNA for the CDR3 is TGTGCCAGCACTGAACGGGGGAATAATTCACCCCTCCACTTT.